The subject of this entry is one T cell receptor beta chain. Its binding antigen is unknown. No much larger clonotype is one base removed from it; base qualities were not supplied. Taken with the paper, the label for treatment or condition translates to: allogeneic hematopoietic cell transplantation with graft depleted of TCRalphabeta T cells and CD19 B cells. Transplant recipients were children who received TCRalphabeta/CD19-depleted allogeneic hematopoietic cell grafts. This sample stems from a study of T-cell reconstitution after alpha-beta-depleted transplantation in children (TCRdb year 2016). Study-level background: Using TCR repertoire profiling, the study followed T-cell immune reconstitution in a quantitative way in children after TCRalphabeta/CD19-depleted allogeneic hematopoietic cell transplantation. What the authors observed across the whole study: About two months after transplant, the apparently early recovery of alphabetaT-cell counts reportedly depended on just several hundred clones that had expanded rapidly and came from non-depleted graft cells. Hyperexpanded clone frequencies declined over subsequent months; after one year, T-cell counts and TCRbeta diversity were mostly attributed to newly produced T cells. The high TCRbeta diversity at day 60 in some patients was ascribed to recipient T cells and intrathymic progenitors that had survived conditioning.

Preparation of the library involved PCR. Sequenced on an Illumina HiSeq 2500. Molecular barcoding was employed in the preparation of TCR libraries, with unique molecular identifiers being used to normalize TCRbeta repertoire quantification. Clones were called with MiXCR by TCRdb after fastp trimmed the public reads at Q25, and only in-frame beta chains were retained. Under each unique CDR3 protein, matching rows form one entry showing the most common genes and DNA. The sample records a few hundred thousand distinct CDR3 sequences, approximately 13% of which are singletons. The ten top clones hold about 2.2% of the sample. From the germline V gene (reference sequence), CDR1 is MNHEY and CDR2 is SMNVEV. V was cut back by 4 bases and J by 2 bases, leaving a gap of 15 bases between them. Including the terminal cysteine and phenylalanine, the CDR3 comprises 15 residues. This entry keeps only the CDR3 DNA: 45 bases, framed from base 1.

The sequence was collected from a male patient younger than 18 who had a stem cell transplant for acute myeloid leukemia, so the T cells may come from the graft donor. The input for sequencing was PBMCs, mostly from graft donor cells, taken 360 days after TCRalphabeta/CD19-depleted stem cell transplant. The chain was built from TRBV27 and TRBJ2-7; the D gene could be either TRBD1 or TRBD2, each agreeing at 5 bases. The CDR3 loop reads CASSSRDGRPYEQYF. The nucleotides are TGTGCCAGCAGTTCCCGGGACGGAAGACCCTACGAGCAGTACTTC.